The 20 T cell receptor beta chains in this list originate from one sample, sequenced in a study of vaccination effects on CD4 cells after COVID-19. What these receptors recognize is not known. After roughly eleven days in culture, the CD4+ T cells were isolated. Participants received two doses of either the BNT162b2 or mRNA-1273 vaccine. Data came from immunoSEQ multiplex PCR; TCRdb stores just in-frame clones and leaves some out. This table holds about 73,000 clones, over 65% found once. Sequencing used CD4+ T cells from PBMCs cultured without peptide, obtained after COVID-19 vaccination. Receptors were obtained from a human donor who received a COVID-19 vaccine.

The gene calls are TRBV7-9 and TRBJ2-4; D not resolved. This CDR3 is 15 amino acids long. CDR1 SEHNR and CDR2 FQNEAQ come from the germline V gene (reference sequence). V was cut by 10 bases and J by 3 bases, with 19 bases left in between. Here the CDR3 DNA reads TGTGCCATCAGATCTCCACCGGGTTTCAAAAACATTCAGTACTTC. Its protein product is CAIRSPPGFKNIQYF.

The chain links TRBV6-6 to TRBJ2-6, with 11 nucleotides matching TRBD1. There are 21 residues in the CDR3. The V and J ends lost 6 bases and 0 bases, in that order; junction bases with no gene match: 16. Germline CDR1 reads MNHNY; CDR2 reads SVGAGI (reference sequence). CDR3 region: CASSQRGGTGGLDSGANVLTF. The CDR3 DNA reads as TGTGCCAGCAGCCAAAGGGGCGGGACAGGGGGGTTGGACTCTGGGGCCAACGTCCTGACTTTC.

The chain carries TRBV21-1 and TRBJ1-2. TRBV21-1 corresponds to a pseudogene. CDR3 size: 14 residues. The CDR3 spells CASTARGSNYGYTF. CDR3 nucleotide sequence: TGTGCCAGCACCGCGAGAGGATCTAACTATGGCTACACCTTC.

This clone occurred once. The chain has TRBV5-6 and TRBJ1-1; no firm D call. The CDR3 is made up of 15 amino acids. Germline V lookup: CDR1 SGHDT, CDR2 YYEEEE. V lost 4 bases and J lost 1, with 14 bases in between. This CDR3 reads CASSLYTNGNTEAFF. The CDR3 DNA reads TGTGCCAGCAGCCTATACACGAACGGGAACACTGAAGCTTTCTTT.

The V and J genes are TRBV2 and TRBJ2-1; unclear D gene. The CDR3 is 13 amino acids. With 3 bases removed from V and 5 bases from J, the gap between germline ends came to 8 bases. The germline V gene encodes CDR1 SNHLY and CDR2 FYNNEI. CDR3 DNA sequence: TGTGCCAGCAGTGAGGGGATCCACAATGAGCAGTTCTTC. Translating gives CASSEGIHNEQFF.

The chain carries TRBV7-9 and TRBJ2-2; D remains ambiguous. This CDR3 is built from 14 residues. CDR1 is SEHNR, CDR2 FQNEAQ, per germline (reference sequence). V was pared by 8 bases and J by 3 bases, with 13 bases between. CDR3 sequence: CASLVQPDTGELFF. The CDR3 bases are TGTGCCAGCTTGGTCCAGCCGGACACCGGGGAGCTGTTTTTT.

The chain links TRBV19 to TRBJ2-3, with 10 bases matching TRBD2. V lost 4 bases, J lost 1 base, and 5 bases stayed unmatched. This CDR3 spans 16 amino acids. Germline V gene lookup returns CDR1 LNHDA and CDR2 SQIVND (reference sequence). CDR3 residues: CASSTPGLAGTDTQYF. The CDR3 DNA reads TGTGCCAGTAGTACCCCCGGACTAGCGGGCACAGATACGCAGTATTTT.

V usage is TRBV19 and J usage is TRBJ1-2, with a tentative D call TRBD1 (5 bases). V lost 7 bases and J lost 6, with 12 bases in between. Germline V lookup: CDR1 LNHDA, CDR2 SQIVND (reference sequence). The CDR3 is 12 residues long. The CDR3 region is CASTTRGNGYTF. CDR3 sequence (DNA): TGTGCCAGTACTACGCGGGGGAATGGCTACACCTTC.

This clone was picked up one time. The chain uses TRBV11-3 and TRBJ2-1; possibly TRBD1 or TRBD2 for D (5 bases each). CDR1 is SGHNT, CDR2 YENEEA, per germline. The CDR3 extends over 14 amino acids. Between the trimmed V and J ends, which lost 5 bases and 5 bases, there was a span of 13 bases. For the CDR3, the DNA is TGTGCCAGCAGCGACCGGGACCTTAACAATGAGCAGTTCTTC. Its translation is CASSDRDLNNEQFF.

The chain employs TRBV6-5 and TRBJ1-3, with D maybe TRBD1 (5 bases). With 5 bases removed from V and 0 bases from J, the gap between germline ends came to 8 bases. CDR1 is MNHEY and CDR2 is SVGAGI in the germline V gene. CDR3 length: 14 amino acids. Written as DNA, the CDR3 is TGTGCCAGCAGTACAGGACGCTCTGGAAACACCATATATTTT. Translating it yields CASSTGRSGNTIYF.

This chain uses TRBV10-1 with TRBJ2-3, with 12 bases identical to TRBD1. CDR1 and CDR2 (germline): WNHNN, SYGVQD (reference sequence). With V trimmed by 2 bases and J by 6 bases, 12 bases remained unmatched. The length of the CDR3 is 18 residues. The CDR3 here is CASSELRDRGPDKDTQYF. The CDR3 DNA is TGCGCCAGCAGTGAGCTAAGGGACAGGGGGCCCGATAAGGATACGCAGTATTTT.

The rearrangement joins TRBV9 to TRBJ1-1; no reliable D call. This CDR3 has 14 amino acids. V was cut by 3 bases and J by 3 bases, with 12 bases left in between. CDR1 is SGDLS, CDR2 YYNGEE, per germline. The CDR3 coding sequence is TGTGCCAGCAGCGACCCCCGTGGGGACACTGAAGCTTTCTTT. This codes for CASSDPRGDTEAFF.

V is TRBV12-3 or TRBV12-4 and J is TRBJ2-7; D gene uncertain. V lost 3 bases and J lost 0, with 6 bases in between. The CDR3 loop spans 13 amino acids. CDR3 DNA sequence: TGTGCCAGCAGTTTGGGTAGCTCCTACGAGCAGTACGTC. It codes for CASSLGSSYEQYV.

The rearrangement uses TRBV19 and TRBJ2-2; 9 nucleotides line up with TRBD1. Germline V gene sequence: CDR1 LNHDA, CDR2 SQIVND (reference sequence). The CDR3 length is 15 residues. V was clipped by 6 bases and J by 6 bases; unmatched bases: 8. The CDR3 DNA follows: TGTGCCAGTAGAAAGGGACAGGGAAGGGCCGGGGAGCTGTTTTTT. Encoded protein: CASRKGQGRAGELFF.

The gene calls are TRBV10-3 and TRBJ2-5; the match to TRBD1 covers 7 bases. This CDR3 contains 13 residues. With 5 bases clipped from V and 2 bases from J, the junction kept 2 bases outside the gene matches. Germline V lookup: CDR1 ENHRY, CDR2 SYGVKD. This CDR3 is CAISRGQQETQYF. The CDR3 bases are TGTGCCATCAGTAGGGGACAGCAAGAGACCCAGTACTTC.

The rearrangement links TRBV3-1 (or the pseudogene TRBV3-2) to TRBJ2-1, with 8 bases lining up with TRBD2. This CDR3 is 15 amino acids long. The ends lost 6 bases at V and 8 bases at J; junction bases unmatched: 12. CDR1 is LGHDT, CDR2 YNNKEL, per germline (reference sequence). The CDR3 is CASRRSGAGGDEQFF. The DNA for the CDR3 is TGTGCCAGCAGACGTAGCGGCGCGGGGGGCGATGAGCAGTTCTTC.

V usage is TRBV6-5 and J usage is TRBJ2-7; TRBD1 aligns across 7 bases. This CDR3 is 14 amino acids long. Germline V CDR1 and CDR2: MNHEY, SVGAGI. Trimming cost V 7 bases and J 3 bases; bases outside gene matches: 9. The CDR3 DNA follows: TGTGCCAGCACTCTCTCTTGGACAGGCTACGAGCAGTACGTC. Translation gives CASTLSWTGYEQYV.

This clone was observed once. The chain links TRBV5-1 to TRBJ2-5, with D perhaps assigned TRBD1 or TRBD2 (5 bases each). This CDR3 is 14 amino acids long. Germline assignment: CDR1 SGHRS and CDR2 YFSETQ. V gave up 0 bases and J gave up 0 bases, with 6 bases separating them. The CDR3 here is CASSLVGDQETQYF. CDR3 sequence (DNA): TGCGCCAGCAGCTTGGTGGGGGACCAAGAGACCCAGTACTTC. Based on the CDR3 plus reference TRBV5-1 and TRBJ2-5, the full variable domain is KAGVTQTPRYLIKTRGQQVTLSCSPISGHRSVSWYQQTPGQGLQFLFEYFSETQRNKGNFPGRFSGRQFSNSRSEMNVSTLELGDSALYLCASSLVGDQETQYFGPGTRLLVL.

The V and J genes are TRBV9 and TRBJ2-3; 7 bases are a match to TRBD1. V lost 3 bases, J lost 2 bases, and 12 bases stayed unmatched. Germline V gene lookup returns CDR1 SGDLS and CDR2 YYNGEE. CDR3 length equals 17 residues. CDR3 in DNA: TGTGCCAGCAGCGCCAGACAGGGAGCTCGGTACACAGATACGCAGTATTTT. Amino acid sequence: CASSARQGARYTDTQYF. Based on the CDR3 plus reference TRBV9 and TRBJ2-3, the full variable domain is DSGVTQTPKHLITATGQRVTLRCSPRSGDLSVYWYQQSLDQGLQFLIQYYNGEERAKGNILERFSAQQFPDLHSELNLSSLELGDSALYFCASSARQGARYTDTQYFGPGTRLTVL.

The chain has TRBV3-1 (or the pseudogene TRBV3-2) and TRBJ2-4; D might be TRBD1 (6 bases). With 0 bases removed from V and 1 base from J, the gap between germline ends came to 28 bases. This CDR3 region has 22 residues. Per germline, CDR1 LGHDT and CDR2 YNNKEL (reference sequence). The CDR3 DNA follows: TGTGCCAGCAGCCAAGATAATCACCTGGGGGCAGGGTTTGACTCTGCCAAAAACATTCAGTACTTC. This codes for CASSQDNHLGAGFDSAKNIQYF.